Reported below is one T cell receptor (beta chain). Its antigen is unknown. Qualities for individual bases were not recorded, and no much larger clone is one base off. Libraries were made using the immunoSEQ multiplex PCR assay. For most patients, genomic DNA was isolated using the Qiagen DNeasy Blood and Tissue Kit and was shipped frozen to Adaptive Biotechnologies for TCR sequencing. For most patients, genomic DNA was subjected to high-throughput TCR-beta CDR3 sequencing by Adaptive Biotechnologies. The published analysis was carried out like this. Adaptive's ImmunoSEQ software was the source of the TCR sequencing data for around 20 patients, while three other patients were processed with MiXCR and VDJtools. To correct CD4 versus CD8 sorting errors, any sequence found in both subsets at a frequency ratio below 5:1 was removed. CDR3 nucleotide sequences shared by donor and recipient were removed because the origin of these sequences could not be assigned. At least 2-fold expansion over unstimulated cells and a minimum CFSE-low frequency of 0.002% (template counts) or 0.001% (read counts) were required for clones to be classified as alloreactive. Mappable clones were those detected in sequenced pre-transplant spleen, lymph node, or MLR CFSE-low populations of the donor or recipient. Cumulative frequency of alloreactive clones was calculated as a percentage of all sequences weighted by copy number. TCRdb mirrors the immuneACCESS table, restricted to in-frame sequences. Some clones are absent from its copies; in checked studies, under half trace to an unresolved V gene, and the reason for the others is unknown. The DNA was the basis for D and trimming; V, J and clone size are from that table. This sample lists about 100,000 clones; 85% to 95% were detected once. Jointly, the top ten make up 6% of the sample.

V lost 5 bases and J lost 4 bases, and the count of bases not matched to a germline gene is 7. The CDR3 covers 16 residues, taking in both the cysteine and the phenylalanine. The read is trimmed to its CDR3 DNA, 48 bases read in frame from base 1. The CDR1 and CDR2 encoded by the germline V gene are SGHAT and FQNNGV. The data were obtained in a study of graft-versus-host responses after intestinal transplantation (dated by TCRdb to 2020 to 2022). With regard to the full study: The transplants that recipients got were multivisceral, liver-intestinal, or isolated intestinal. All recipients received anti-thymocyte globulin induction followed by maintenance tacrolimus and steroids for 3 to 4 years. After intestinal transplantation, graft-versus-host and host-versus-graft alloreactive T cell clones were followed in the graft, circulation and bone marrow using bulk TCR-beta CDR3 sequencing. To identify alloreactive clones, pre-transplant mixed lymphocyte reaction products were sequenced and then compared with unstimulated pre-transplant donor and recipient T cells. A cohort of 24 intestinal transplant recipients, including one retransplant, was enrolled, and a few patients lacking pretransplant specimens were excluded. Donor T cell macrochimerism was defined as a peak of at least 4% donor T cells among recipient peripheral blood mononuclear cells. Rather than going through the commercial service, samples from three later patients were sequenced in-house on an Illumina MiSeq and processed with MiXCR.

Reading the label with the study, this specimen's time point is: cells obtained before transplantation from donor or recipient. CD3+CD4+ and CD3+CD8+ populations were FACS-sorted from unstimulated pre-transplant donor and recipient cells taken from spleen or lymph nodes. Study-level results and caveats: High GvH to HvG T cell clonal ratios were observed in the allografts of patients with donor T cell macrochimerism. Peak levels of circulating GvH clones were associated with declines in HvG clones early after transplant. The conclusions were limited by the relatively low number and heterogeneity of the intestinal transplant patients. GvH clones were detected in recipient bone marrow, and some appeared earlier in ileal mucosa or blood, consistent with an intestinal mucosal origin.

This TCR came from a human donor who received an intestinal transplant. Here the sequenced sample was unstimulated CD8+ T cells sorted from spleen or lymph node cells, taken before intestinal transplant. Here the chain combines TRBV11-2 and TRBJ1-6, and 8 bases in between align with TRBD1. The DNA sequence is given as TGTGCCAGCAGCGCCGGGACAGGCCCGTATAATTCACCCCTCCACTTT. This gives the protein CASSAGTGPYNSPLHF.